A selection of T cell receptor beta chains follows, all from one sample in a study of T cells in Graves' hyperthyroidism and ophthalmopathy. TCRdb re-called the multiplex PCR reads with MiXCR, one entry per CDR3 protein. The sample includes approximately 400,000 distinct CDR3 sequences, less than 20% of them seen just once. Sequencing was carried out using blood. Receptors originate from a woman aged 18 to 35 with Graves' hyperthyroidism. Both conserved end residues are part of each CDR3. The D gene is left open where the match is weak. Clone size, where shown, is once, few, many, or a class for clones that have expanded.

J: TRBJ1-4; D: NA; size: NA; V: TRBV25-1; CDR3: CASSEYSPGVPLWEKLFF; DNA: TGTGCCAGCAGTGAATATTCCCCAGGGGTTCCTCTTTGGGAAAAACTGTTTTTT
J: TRBJ1-2; D: TRBD1; size: NA; V: TRBV20-1; CDR3: CSAPDRASSGYTF; DNA: TGCAGTGCTCCGGACAGGGCAAGCTCTGGCTACACCTTC
J: TRBJ2-7; D: TRBD1; size: NA; V: TRBV20-1; CDR3: CSATTGGEPYEQYF; DNA: TGCAGTGCAACGACAGGGGGCGAACCCTACGAGCAGTACTTC
J: TRBJ1-2; D: NA; size: many; V: TRBV3-1; CDR3: CASSQERGYTF; DNA: TGTGCCAGCAGCCAGGAGCGGGGCTACACCTTC
J: TRBJ2-3; D: NA; size: many; V: TRBV3-1; CDR3: CASKPTGGAGRTDTQYF; DNA: TGTGCCAGCAAACCGACTGGGGGGGCCGGTAGGACAGATACGCAGTATTTT
J: TRBJ1-1; D: NA; size: many; V: TRBV11-2; CDR3: CASSLIGTGEAFF; DNA: TGTGCCAGCAGCCTTATCGGGACGGGTGAAGCTTTCTTT
J: TRBJ2-5; D: NA; size: many; V: TRBV15; CDR3: CATMKTGAGETQYF; DNA: TGTGCCACGATGAAGACGGGGGCCGGCGAGACCCAGTACTTC
J: TRBJ2-5; D: TRBD2; size: many; V: TRBV3-1; CDR3: CASSRWGAGQETQYF; DNA: TGTGCCAGCAGCAGGTGGGGAGCGGGACAAGAGACCCAGTACTTC
J: TRBJ2-5; D: NA; size: many; V: TRBV11-1; CDR3: CASSSGRNQETQYF; DNA: TGTGCCAGCAGCTCCGGTCGGAACCAAGAGACCCAGTACTTC
J: TRBJ1-5; D: NA; size: NA; V: TRBV20-1; CDR3: CSARVSPNQPQHF; DNA: TGCAGTGCTAGAGTCAGTCCCAATCAGCCCCAGCATTTT
J: TRBJ2-1; D: TRBD2; size: few; V: TRBV24-1; CDR3: CATSLTSGNYNEQFF; DNA: TGTGCCACCAGCCTTACTAGCGGAAATTACAATGAGCAGTTCTTC
J: TRBJ2-1; D: NA; size: NA; V: TRBV6-2/TRBV6-3; CDR3: CASSSTEDVWHEQFF; DNA: TGTGCCAGCAGTTCCACCGAGGACGTCTGGCATGAGCAGTTCTTC
J: TRBJ2-3; D: NA; size: NA; V: TRBV18; CDR3: CASSPSTGDTQYF; DNA: TGTGCCAGCTCACCCTCAACTGGGGATACGCAGTATTTT
J: TRBJ1-1; D: NA; size: NA; V: TRBV20-1; CDR3: CSASFGLAGGADTEAFF; DNA: TGCAGTGCTAGCTTCGGACTAGCGGGGGGCGCCGACACTGAAGCTTTCTTT
J: TRBJ2-5; D: NA; size: few; V: TRBV6-1; CDR3: CASTQDRARETQYF; DNA: TGTGCCAGCACCCAAGACCGAGCCAGGGAGACCCAGTACTTC
J: TRBJ1-6; D: NA; size: many; V: TRBV7-2; CDR3: CASRGGRGTANSPLHF; DNA: TGTGCCAGCAGAGGGGGGAGGGGCACCGCAAATTCACCCCTCCACTTT
J: TRBJ2-2; D: NA; size: NA; V: TRBV12-3/TRBV12-4; CDR3: CASSSLGQGRGREDTGELFF; DNA: TGTGCCAGCAGTTCCCTTGGACAGGGTCGAGGGCGGGAGGATACCGGGGAGCTGTTTTTT
J: TRBJ1-1; D: TRBD1; size: many; V: TRBV28; CDR3: CASSPRQGLFTEAFF; DNA: TGTGCCAGCAGTCCTAGACAGGGTCTGTTCACTGAAGCTTTCTTT
J: TRBJ2-1; D: NA; size: many; V: TRBV12-3/TRBV12-4; CDR3: CATLRPEGQFF; DNA: TGTGCCACCCTAAGGCCCGAAGGGCAGTTCTTC
J: TRBJ2-2; D: NA; size: NA; V: TRBV4-1; CDR3: CASSQGAGRKSTGELFF; DNA: TGCGCCAGCAGCCAAGGGGCGGGGCGCAAAAGCACCGGGGAGCTGTTTTTT
J: TRBJ1-2; D: TRBD1; size: many; V: TRBV11-1; CDR3: CASSLGQAGGYTF; DNA: TGTGCCAGCAGCCTAGGACAGGCCGGGGGCTACACCTTC
J: TRBJ2-1; D: NA; size: NA; V: TRBV7-3; CDR3: CASSLGMPASYNEQFF; DNA: TGTGCCAGCAGCTTAGGCATGCCAGCATCCTACAATGAGCAGTTCTTC
J: TRBJ2-1; D: NA; size: few; V: TRBV10-3; CDR3: CAISEFGPGGEQFF; DNA: TGTGCCATCAGTGAGTTTGGACCTGGCGGTGAGCAGTTCTTC
J: TRBJ1-5; D: TRBD1; size: many; V: TRBV2; CDR3: CATDREASNQPQHF; DNA: TGTGCCACAGACAGGGAAGCTAGCAATCAGCCCCAGCATTTT
J: TRBJ2-1; D: TRBD1; size: many; V: TRBV7-9; CDR3: CASSLAGGTGIYNEQFF; DNA: TGTGCCAGCAGCTTAGCTGGCGGGACAGGGATTTACAATGAGCAGTTCTTC
J: TRBJ2-3; D: TRBD1; size: NA; V: TRBV25-1; CDR3: CASSKQGASTDTQYF; DNA: TGTGCCAGCAGTAAACAGGGGGCAAGCACAGATACGCAGTATTTT
J: TRBJ1-2; D: TRBD1; size: NA; V: TRBV27; CDR3: CASSLIDGEGTGNGYTF; DNA: TGTGCCAGCAGTTTAATCGACGGCGAAGGGACAGGGAACGGCTACACCTTC
J: TRBJ2-5; D: NA; size: NA; V: TRBV24-1; CDR3: CATSDLSLGETQYF; DNA: TGTGCCACCAGTGATTTGAGTCTGGGGGAGACCCAGTACTTC
J: TRBJ2-3; D: NA; size: many; V: TRBV12-3/TRBV12-4; CDR3: CASRGSVDPDTQYF; DNA: TGTGCCAGCAGGGGGAGCGTGGACCCAGATACGCAGTATTTT
J: TRBJ2-1; D: NA; size: NA; V: TRBV4-1; CDR3: CASSQDATSRRDEQFF; DNA: TGCGCCAGCAGCCAAGATGCGACTTCCAGGAGGGATGAGCAGTTCTTC
J: TRBJ1-2; D: NA; size: NA; V: TRBV10-3; CDR3: CAISDRETNYGYTF; DNA: TGTGCCATCAGCGACCGTGAGACTAACTATGGCTACACCTTC
J: TRBJ2-7; D: TRBD2; size: NA; V: TRBV20-1; CDR3: CSARDLSGASYGQYF; DNA: TGCAGTGCTAGAGATCTTAGCGGGGCCTCCTACGGGCAGTACTTC
J: TRBJ2-7; D: NA; size: many; V: TRBV20-1; CDR3: CSARDPEGPYEQYF; DNA: TGCAGTGCTAGAGATCCAGAAGGACCCTACGAGCAGTACTTC
J: TRBJ2-3; D: TRBD2; size: NA; V: TRBV27; CDR3: CASSLLVAGQYTQYF; DNA: TGTGCCAGCAGTTTATTGGTAGCGGGTCAATATACGCAGTATTTT
J: TRBJ2-5; D: TRBD1; size: NA; V: TRBV7-2; CDR3: CASSPDRGAGRTQYF; DNA: TGTGCCAGCAGCCCGGACAGGGGTGCCGGAAGGACCCAGTACTTC
J: TRBJ1-4; D: NA; size: many; V: TRBV28; CDR3: CASSLWGTEVEKLFF; DNA: TGTGCCAGCAGTTTATGGGGGACGGAGGTTGAAAAACTGTTTTTT
J: TRBJ2-1; D: NA; size: NA; V: TRBV9; CDR3: CASSVEDGTLFYEQFF; DNA: TGTGCCAGCAGCGTAGAAGACGGGACCCTTTTCTATGAGCAGTTCTTC
J: TRBJ2-5; D: NA; size: few; V: TRBV5-1; CDR3: CASSPSRGETQYF; DNA: TGCGCCAGCAGCCCCTCTAGGGGTGAGACCCAGTACTTC
J: TRBJ2-7; D: NA; size: NA; V: TRBV10-3; CDR3: CAISQGGPAYEQYF; DNA: TGTGCCATCAGCCAAGGAGGGCCGGCCTACGAGCAGTACTTC
J: TRBJ2-5; D: TRBD2; size: many; V: TRBV20-1; CDR3: CSARDQRGRAKVTQYF; DNA: TGCAGTGCTAGAGATCAGCGAGGGAGGGCCAAGGTGACCCAGTACTTC
J: TRBJ1-2; D: NA; size: many; V: TRBV5-6; CDR3: CASQTGNYGYTF; DNA: TGTGCCAGCCAGACGGGAAACTATGGCTACACCTTC
J: TRBJ2-6; D: NA; size: few; V: TRBV7-9; CDR3: CASSTRQETVTSGANVLTF; DNA: TGTGCCAGCAGCACACGACAGGAAACAGTCACCTCTGGGGCCAACGTCCTGACTTTC
J: TRBJ2-5; D: NA; size: many; V: TRBV18; CDR3: CASSPVNQETQYF; DNA: TGTGCCAGCTCACCCGTCAACCAAGAGACCCAGTACTTC
J: TRBJ2-5; D: NA; size: many; V: TRBV9; CDR3: CASSAHDVGPGETQYF; DNA: TGTGCCAGCAGCGCGCACGACGTAGGCCCGGGGGAGACCCAGTACTTC
J: TRBJ1-3; D: NA; size: many; V: TRBV18; CDR3: CASSRTGISGNTIYF; DNA: TGTGCCAGCTCACGTACAGGGATCTCTGGAAACACCATATATTTT
J: TRBJ1-5; D: NA; size: many; V: TRBV12-3/TRBV12-4; CDR3: CASSRRAANSNQPQHF; DNA: TGTGCCAGCAGCCGAAGGGCAGCTAATAGCAATCAGCCCCAGCATTTT
J: TRBJ2-7; D: NA; size: NA; V: TRBV28; CDR3: CASTTGQHIDEQYF; DNA: TGTGCCAGCACCACCGGACAACATATCGACGAGCAGTACTTC